Each of the 27 T cell receptor beta chains below was sequenced from the same sample in a study of blood T cell repertoires in COVID-19. The table came from immunoSEQ multiplex PCR; TCRdb's copy has only in-frame clones and leaves some out. The table has tens of thousands of clones, about 74% seen once. The sequenced sample consisted of peripheral blood. Source of these receptors: a human donor with acute or convalescent COVID-19. The donor label of this sample is uncertain.

The table lists this clone with a few counts. The rearrangement joins TRBV19 to TRBJ2-2; TRBD2 agrees at 13 bases. Germline CDR1 reads LNHDA; CDR2 reads SQIVND (reference sequence). The CDR3 length is 16 residues. J gave up 8 bases and V 5 bases, and 8 bases lay outside the gene matches. The CDR3 DNA reads TGTGCCAGTAGTTCCAGGACTAGCGGGAGTAAAGGGGAGCTGTTTTTT. This translates into CASSSRTSGSKGELFF.

The gene calls are TRBV27 and TRBJ1-1; 7 bases fit TRBD1. V dropped 6 bases and J dropped 5; count of bases not matched to a gene: 12. The CDR3 is made up of 15 amino acids. Germline V gene data show CDR1 as MNHEY and CDR2 as SMNVEV (reference sequence). The CDR3 DNA reads TGTGCCAGCAGCCTACAGGGCGACAGGGTTACTGAAGCTTTCTTT. Protein: CASSLQGDRVTEAFF.

This clone has a count of ten or more. The CDR3 loop reads CASSYRDREHVLTF. The CDR3 DNA follows: TGTGCCAGCAGCTACCGGGACAGGGAGCACGTCCTGACTTTC. V gene TRBV5-6 combines with J gene TRBJ2-6; 9 bases fit TRBD1. Germline loops: CDR1 SGHDT, CDR2 YYEEEE. This CDR3 contains 14 residues. The V gene end was trimmed by 3 bases and the J gene end by 11 bases; junction bases not matched to a gene: 6.

This clone was seen only a few times. J is TRBJ2-3 and V is TRBV5-1; 11 bases fit TRBD2. Germline values: CDR1 SGHRS, CDR2 YFSETQ. There are 16 residues in the CDR3. With 4 bases clipped from V and 3 bases from J, the junction kept 7 bases outside the gene matches. The CDR3 sequence: CASSLAGTSGTDTQYF. For the CDR3, the DNA is TGCGCCAGCAGCCTGGCGGGGACTAGCGGTACAGATACGCAGTATTTT.

The chain joins TRBV9 to TRBJ2-7; D call uncertain. The length of the CDR3 is 14 residues. The ends were cut back, 5 bases at V and 2 bases at J, with 14 bases in the middle. Germline V gene lookup returns CDR1 SGDLS and CDR2 YYNGEE. The CDR3 reads CASSPEMVPYEQYV. The CDR3 nucleotides are TGTGCCAGCAGTCCCGAGATGGTTCCCTACGAGCAGTACGTC.

This clone was detected a few times. The chain uses TRBV7-8 and TRBJ2-2; 12 nucleotides align to TRBD2. V dropped 1 base and J dropped 4; count of bases not matched to a gene: 10. The CDR3 totals 19 residues. Germline V gene lookup returns CDR1 SGHVS and CDR2 FQNEAQ. CDR3 coding DNA: TGTGCCAGCAGCTTAGTCCTAGCGGGAGGGTCGAAGAGCACCGGGGAGCTGTTTTTT. Amino acid sequence: CASSLVLAGGSKSTGELFF.

The J gene is TRBJ1-5, the V gene TRBV5-6; 9 bases match TRBD1. This CDR3 region has 17 residues. Germline-derived CDR1 and CDR2 are SGHDT and YYEEEE. V shed 4 bases, J shed 1 base, and the junction held 9 bases outside the gene matches. The CDR3 DNA is TGTGCCAGCAGCAGGACTTACAGGGGGCTAAGCAATCAGCCCCAGCATTTT. Its translation: CASSRTYRGLSNQPQHF.

The J gene is TRBJ2-5, the V gene TRBV2; 8 bases are a match to TRBD1. This CDR3 spans 16 amino acids. The J segment lost 5 bases and the V segment lost 0 bases, leaving 8 bases of the junction unmatched. Per the germline V gene, CDR1 is SNHLY and CDR2 is FYNNEI. This CDR3 reads CASSEAAGGDIETQYF. DNA of the CDR3: TGTGCCAGCAGTGAAGCGGCAGGGGGCGATATTGAGACCCAGTACTTC.

The chain couples TRBV28 to TRBJ2-1, with D maybe TRBD1 (5 bases). CDR3 size: 14 residues. The ends were cut back, 4 bases at V and 7 bases at J, with 14 bases in the middle. The V gene's germline CDR1 is MDHEN and CDR2 SYDVKM. CDR3 nucleotide sequence: TGTGCCAGCAGTTGGGTGGGGCAGGGAAATGAGCAGTTCTTC. Its translation: CASSWVGQGNEQFF.

This chain uses TRBV19 with TRBJ2-1, with TRBD1 as a possible D gene (5 bases). Trimming shortened V by 3 bases and J by 0 bases, and 9 bases separated the two germline ends. Germline assignment: CDR1 LNHDA and CDR2 SQIVND (reference sequence). The CDR3 is 15 residues long. The CDR3 loop reads CASSISGISYNEQFF. CDR3 sequence (DNA): TGTGCCAGTAGTATTTCAGGGATCTCCTACAATGAGCAGTTCTTC.

This clone came up a few times. The rearrangement uses TRBV28 and TRBJ1-1, with 7 nucleotides matching TRBD1. Germline CDR1 reads MDHEN; CDR2 reads SYDVKM. V was clipped by 7 bases and J by 1 base; unmatched bases: 9. This CDR3 is built from 15 residues. CDR3 sequence (DNA): TGTGCCAGCAACAACTTCGACAGGGCGAACACTGAAGCTTTCTTT. Translation gives CASNNFDRANTEAFF.

The CDR3, as DNA: TGTGCCAGCAGCTTAGCGTGGGGCAGGGAATCAGATACGCAGTATTTT. It encodes CASSLAWGRESDTQYF. The chain recombines TRBV7-9 with TRBJ2-3; a weak D match, TRBD1 (5 bases). The CDR3 totals 16 residues. Germline values: CDR1 SEHNR, CDR2 FQNEAQ (reference sequence). Trimming pared 0 bases from V and 4 bases from J, leaving 14 bases between.

This clone was seen only a few times. The rearrangement uses TRBV5-6 and TRBJ2-1, with D possibly being TRBD2 (5 bases). V was cut by 1 base and J by 10 bases, with 6 bases left in between. CDR3 size: 11 residues. CDR1 and CDR2 (germline): SGHDT, YYEEEE. CDR3 sequence reads: CASSLTGEQFF. The CDR3, as DNA: TGTGCCAGCAGCTTGACGGGAGAGCAGTTCTTC.

This chain's CDR3 is CASSPPGDLAKNIQYF. CDR3 coding DNA: TGTGCCAGCAGCCCGCCGGGGGACCTAGCCAAAAACATTCAGTACTTC. The chain recombines TRBV5-4 with TRBJ2-4; weak D call: TRBD2 (6 bases). Per the germline V gene, CDR1 is SGHNT and CDR2 is YYREEE (reference sequence). The CDR3 is 16 amino acids. V was cut by 4 bases and J by 0 bases, with 14 bases left in between.

The rearrangement uses TRBV14 and TRBJ2-5; D not certain. CDR1 is SGHDN and CDR2 is FVKESK in the germline V gene. The CDR3 covers 14 residues. Trimming removed 1 base from V and 0 bases from J, with 6 bases in between. This CDR3 is CASSQVRDQETQYF. The CDR3 DNA is TGTGCCAGCAGCCAAGTACGCGACCAAGAGACCCAGTACTTC. Filled out from reference TRBV14 and TRBJ2-5, the complete variable domain reads EAGVTQFPSHSVIEKGQTVTLRCDPISGHDNLYWYRRVMGKEIKFLLHFVKESKQDESGMPNNRFLAERTGGTYSTLKVQPAELEDSGVYFCASSQVRDQETQYFGPGTRLLVL.

The chain couples TRBV18 to TRBJ2-7; 10 nucleotides agree with TRBD1. CDR3 size: 13 residues. The germline V gene has CDR1 KGHSH and CDR2 LQKENI. Germline trimming cut 5 bases from V and 6 bases from J; bases unmatched to any gene: 4. The CDR3 sequence: CASSADRGLEQYV. CDR3 DNA: TGTGCCAGCTCAGCCGACAGGGGGCTCGAGCAGTACGTC.

This clone has only a few counts. This chain links TRBV5-1 with TRBJ1-2, with D perhaps TRBD1 (5 bases). Trimming left V 1 base short and J 8 bases short, with 12 bases between. The CDR3 has 13 residues. Germline V gives CDR1 SGHRS, CDR2 YFSETQ. CDR3 residues: CASSLNQGSGYTF. The CDR3, as DNA: TGCGCCAGCAGCTTGAACCAGGGAAGCGGCTACACCTTC.

CDR3 in amino acids: CARGEGLAGVSLTGELFF. The CDR3 DNA reads as TGTGCCAGGGGTGAAGGGCTAGCGGGAGTCTCCCTCACCGGGGAGCTGTTTTTT. The gene calls are TRBV6-1 and TRBJ2-2, with 10 nucleotides matching TRBD2. CDR1 is MNHNS, CDR2 SASEGT, per germline. This CDR3 is built from 18 residues. V trimming: 9 bases; J trimming: 4 bases; junction bases outside the gene matches: 17.

The chain joins TRBV10-2 to TRBJ1-2; D not resolved. The V end was cut by 2 bases, the J end by 8 bases, with 18 bases between. The germline V gene has CDR1 WSHSY and CDR2 SAAADI. This CDR3 contains 15 residues. CDR3 amino acids: CASSEQPRQMQGYTF. DNA of the CDR3: TGCGCCAGCAGTGAGCAGCCTAGGCAGATGCAGGGCTACACCTTC.

The V gene is TRBV7-2, the J gene TRBJ2-5; possible D gene TRBD1, 6 bases. This CDR3 is 16 amino acids long. In germline, CDR1 is SGHTA, CDR2 FQGNSA. With 5 bases removed from V and 4 bases from J, the gap between germline ends came to 20 bases. The CDR3 bases are TGTGCCAGCAGCACCCCCACGGGACAAAGATCAGAGACCCAGTACTTC. Encoded protein: CASSTPTGQRSETQYF.

This chain connects TRBV9 to TRBJ2-1, with 11 positions matching TRBD2. From germline, CDR1 is SGDLS and CDR2 YYNGEE. With V trimmed by 3 bases and J by 3 bases, 2 bases remained unmatched. This CDR3 is 15 amino acids long. The CDR3 loop is CASSEGLAVYNEQFF. The CDR3 DNA sequence: TGTGCCAGCAGCGAGGGACTAGCGGTCTACAATGAGCAGTTCTTC.

The V call is TRBV7-9, the J call TRBJ1-3; the D gene is possibly TRBD1 (5 bases). This CDR3 contains 14 residues. CDR1 and CDR2 (germline): SEHNR, FQNEAQ (reference sequence). The V gene lost 5 bases and the J gene lost 2 bases, with 10 bases spanning the gap. The CDR3 bases are TGTGCCAGCAGCCTAGACAGAGCTGGAAACACCATATATTTT. The encoded protein is CASSLDRAGNTIYF.

The rearrangement links TRBV19 to TRBJ2-1; no reliable D call. Deletions cut 3 bases from V and 0 bases from J, with 9 bases between. The CDR3 sequence is 15 residues long. The germline CDR1 and CDR2 sequences are LNHDA and SQIVND (reference sequence). Here the CDR3 reads CASSITESSYNEQFF. CDR3 DNA: TGTGCCAGTAGTATTACGGAGAGCTCCTACAATGAGCAGTTCTTC.

This clone was picked up one time. V gene TRBV6-6 combines with J gene TRBJ1-6, with 9 positions matching TRBD1. Trimming took 7 bases from V and 10 from J; bases not matched to a gene: 11. Germline assignment: CDR1 MNHNY and CDR2 SVGAGI (reference sequence). This CDR3 comprises 15 residues. CDR3 bases: TGTGCCAGCAATATGCGACAGGGGGATCAATCACCCCTCCACTTT. Its protein product is CASNMRQGDQSPLHF.

The V and J genes are TRBV28 and TRBJ1-2; 7 nucleotides agree with TRBD1. CDR1 is MDHEN, CDR2 SYDVKM, per germline. The trim removed 5 bases at V and 1 base at J, leaving 4 bases unmatched. There are 14 residues in the CDR3. As DNA, the CDR3 is TGTGCCAGCAGTCTGGGACAGCATAACTATGGCTACACCTTC. Translated: CASSLGQHNYGYTF.

This clone was seen only a few times. The chain recombines TRBV28 with TRBJ1-2; the match to TRBD1 covers 8 bases. The trim removed 6 bases at V and 3 bases at J, leaving 3 bases unmatched. CDR1 and CDR2 (germline): MDHEN, SYDVKM. This CDR3 has 13 residues. The CDR3 loop reads CASSWGQDYGYTF. The CDR3 DNA reads TGTGCCAGCAGCTGGGGACAGGACTATGGCTACACCTTC.

This clone was found a few times. The J gene is TRBJ1-6, the V gene TRBV10-3; D may be TRBD1 (5 bases). The V end lost 5 bases, the J end lost 10 bases, and 18 bases lay between the germline ends. The CDR3 contains 15 residues. Germline CDR1 ENHRY, CDR2 SYGVKD. As DNA, the CDR3 is TGTGCCATCAGTCCGGGACTCCGACCGGGATCACCCCTCCACTTT. Translation gives CAISPGLRPGSPLHF.